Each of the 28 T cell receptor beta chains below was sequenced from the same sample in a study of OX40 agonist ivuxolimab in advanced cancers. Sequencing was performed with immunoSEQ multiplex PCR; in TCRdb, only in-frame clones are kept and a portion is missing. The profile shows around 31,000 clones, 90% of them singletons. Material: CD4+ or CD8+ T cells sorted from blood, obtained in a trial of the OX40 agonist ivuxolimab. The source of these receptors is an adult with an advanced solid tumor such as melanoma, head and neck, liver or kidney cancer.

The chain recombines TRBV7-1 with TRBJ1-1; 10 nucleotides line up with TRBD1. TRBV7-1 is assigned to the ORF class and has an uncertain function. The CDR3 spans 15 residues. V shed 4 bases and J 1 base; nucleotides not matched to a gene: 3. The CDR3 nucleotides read TGTGCCAGCAGCTTTAGGGACAGGGGGAACACTGAAGCTTTCTTT. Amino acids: CASSFRDRGNTEAFF.

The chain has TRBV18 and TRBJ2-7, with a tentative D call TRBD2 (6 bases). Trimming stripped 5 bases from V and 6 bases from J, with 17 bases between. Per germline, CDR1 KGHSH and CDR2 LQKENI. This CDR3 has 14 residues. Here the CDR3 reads CASSAGRGSGEQYF. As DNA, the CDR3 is TGTGCCAGCTCAGCGGGACGGGGGAGTGGCGAGCAGTACTTC.

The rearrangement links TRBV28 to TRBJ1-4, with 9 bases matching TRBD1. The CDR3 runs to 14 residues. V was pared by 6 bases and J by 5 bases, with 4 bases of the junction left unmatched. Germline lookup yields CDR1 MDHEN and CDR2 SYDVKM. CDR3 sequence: CASSPTGGNEKLFF. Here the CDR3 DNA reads TGTGCCAGCAGCCCGACAGGGGGGAATGAAAAACTGTTTTTT. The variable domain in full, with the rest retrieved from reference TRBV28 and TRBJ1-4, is DVKVTQSSRYLVKRTGEKVFLECVQDMDHENMFWYRQDPGLGLRLIYFSYDVKMKEKGDIPEGYSVSREKKERFSLILESASTNQTSMYLCASSPTGGNEKLFFGSGTQLSVL.

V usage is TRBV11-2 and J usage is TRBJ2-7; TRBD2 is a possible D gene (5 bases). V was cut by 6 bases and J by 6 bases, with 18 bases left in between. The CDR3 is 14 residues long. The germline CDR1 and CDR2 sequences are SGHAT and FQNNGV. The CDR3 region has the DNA TGTGCCAGCAGATTGGGAGCGGTTGCCGGCGAGCAGTACTTC. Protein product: CASRLGAVAGEQYF.

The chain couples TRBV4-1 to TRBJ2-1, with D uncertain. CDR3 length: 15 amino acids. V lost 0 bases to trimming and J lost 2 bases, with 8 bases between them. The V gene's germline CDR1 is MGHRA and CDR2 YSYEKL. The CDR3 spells CASSQDRSTYNEQFF. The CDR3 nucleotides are TGCGCCAGCAGCCAAGATCGGTCCACCTACAATGAGCAGTTCTTC.

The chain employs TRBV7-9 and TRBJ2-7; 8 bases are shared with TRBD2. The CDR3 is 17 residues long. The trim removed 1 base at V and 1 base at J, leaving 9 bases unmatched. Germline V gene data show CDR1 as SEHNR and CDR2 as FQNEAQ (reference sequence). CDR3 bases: TGTGCCAGCAGCTTAGATCTCGGGGGGGGGAGTTCCTACGAGCAGTACTTC. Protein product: CASSLDLGGGSSYEQYF.

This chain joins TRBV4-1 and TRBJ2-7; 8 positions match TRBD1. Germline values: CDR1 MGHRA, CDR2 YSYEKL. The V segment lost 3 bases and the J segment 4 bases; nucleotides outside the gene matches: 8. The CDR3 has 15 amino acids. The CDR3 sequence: CASSHPGTGTYEQYF. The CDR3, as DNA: TGCGCCAGCAGCCACCCCGGGACAGGCACATACGAGCAGTACTTC.

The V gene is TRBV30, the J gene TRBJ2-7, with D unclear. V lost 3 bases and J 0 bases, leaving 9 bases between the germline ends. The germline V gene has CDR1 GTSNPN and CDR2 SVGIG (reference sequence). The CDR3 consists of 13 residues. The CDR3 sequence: CAWRATDSYEQYF. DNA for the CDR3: TGTGCCTGGAGAGCTACCGACTCCTACGAGCAGTACTTC.

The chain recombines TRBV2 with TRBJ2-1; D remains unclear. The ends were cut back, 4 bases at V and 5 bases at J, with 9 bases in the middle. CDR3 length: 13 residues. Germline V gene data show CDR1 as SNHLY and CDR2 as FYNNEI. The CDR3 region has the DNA TGTGCCAGCAGTGTAATTATCGACAATGAGCAGTTCTTC. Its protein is CASSVIIDNEQFF.

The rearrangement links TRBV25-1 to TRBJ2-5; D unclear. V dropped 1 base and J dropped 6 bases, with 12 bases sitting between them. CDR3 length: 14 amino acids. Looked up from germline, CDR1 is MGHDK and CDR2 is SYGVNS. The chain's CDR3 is CASSEFGQAKTQYF. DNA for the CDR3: TGTGCCAGCAGTGAATTTGGGCAGGCGAAGACCCAGTACTTC.

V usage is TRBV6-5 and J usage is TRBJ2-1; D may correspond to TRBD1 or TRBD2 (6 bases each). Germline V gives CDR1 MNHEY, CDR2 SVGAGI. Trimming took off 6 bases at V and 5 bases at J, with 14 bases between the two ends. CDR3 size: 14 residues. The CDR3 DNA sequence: TGTGCCAGCAGCCCTGGAGGGGGGCACAATGAGCAGTTCTTC. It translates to CASSPGGGHNEQFF.

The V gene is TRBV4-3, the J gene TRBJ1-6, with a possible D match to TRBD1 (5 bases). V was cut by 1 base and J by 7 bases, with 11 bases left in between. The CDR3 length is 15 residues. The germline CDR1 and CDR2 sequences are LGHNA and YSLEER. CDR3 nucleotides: TGCGCCAGCAGCCAAGGGGGCGCTCCCAATTCACCCCTCCACTTT. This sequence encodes CASSQGGAPNSPLHF.

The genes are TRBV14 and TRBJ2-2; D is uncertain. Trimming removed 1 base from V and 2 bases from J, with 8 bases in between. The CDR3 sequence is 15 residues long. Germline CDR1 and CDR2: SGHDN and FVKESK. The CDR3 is CASSQVAANTGELFF. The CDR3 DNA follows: TGTGCCAGCAGCCAAGTTGCGGCCAACACCGGGGAGCTGTTTTTT.

The CDR3 loop is CASSPLGINRLRGGNEQYF. The CDR3 nucleotides are TGCGCCAGCAGCCCGCTCGGCATAAACCGACTTAGGGGGGGCAACGAGCAGTACTTC. The gene calls are TRBV4-1 and TRBJ2-5; possible D gene TRBD2, 7 bases. The J call may not be correct, given that the DNA end is closer to TRBJ2-7. The CDR3 runs 19 residues. Germline lookup yields CDR1 MGHRA and CDR2 YSYEKL.

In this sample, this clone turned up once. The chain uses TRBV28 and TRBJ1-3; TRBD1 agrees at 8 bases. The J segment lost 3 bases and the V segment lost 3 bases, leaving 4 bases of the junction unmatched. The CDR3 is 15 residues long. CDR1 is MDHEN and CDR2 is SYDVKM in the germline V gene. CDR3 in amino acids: CASSLAGGFGNTIYF. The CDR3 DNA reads TGTGCCAGCAGTTTGGCAGGGGGCTTTGGAAACACCATATATTTT.

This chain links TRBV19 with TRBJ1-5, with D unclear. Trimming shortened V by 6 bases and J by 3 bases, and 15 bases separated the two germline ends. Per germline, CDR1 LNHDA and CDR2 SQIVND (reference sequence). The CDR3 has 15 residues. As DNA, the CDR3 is TGTGCCAGTAGGATCCAGAGGGAACCCAATCAGCCCCAGCATTTT. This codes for CASRIQREPNQPQHF.

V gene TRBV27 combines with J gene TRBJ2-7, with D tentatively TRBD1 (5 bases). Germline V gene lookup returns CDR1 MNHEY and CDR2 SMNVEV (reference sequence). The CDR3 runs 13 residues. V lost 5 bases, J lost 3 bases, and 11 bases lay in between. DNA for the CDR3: TGTGCCAGCAGTCCTGGGGCCATCTACGAGCAGTACTTC. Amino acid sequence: CASSPGAIYEQYF.

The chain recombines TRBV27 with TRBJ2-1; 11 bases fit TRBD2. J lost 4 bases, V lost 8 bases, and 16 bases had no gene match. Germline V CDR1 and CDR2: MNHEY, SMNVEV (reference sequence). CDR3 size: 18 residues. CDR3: CASLPGASGRPTYNEQFF. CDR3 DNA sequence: TGTGCCAGCCTCCCAGGAGCTAGCGGGAGGCCAACGTACAATGAGCAGTTCTTC.

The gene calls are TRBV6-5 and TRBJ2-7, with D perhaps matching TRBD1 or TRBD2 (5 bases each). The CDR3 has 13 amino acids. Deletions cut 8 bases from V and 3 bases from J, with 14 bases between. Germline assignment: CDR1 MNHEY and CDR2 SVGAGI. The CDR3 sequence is CASHRGPLYEQYF. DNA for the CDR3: TGTGCCAGCCACCGGGGACCTCTCTACGAGCAGTACTTC.

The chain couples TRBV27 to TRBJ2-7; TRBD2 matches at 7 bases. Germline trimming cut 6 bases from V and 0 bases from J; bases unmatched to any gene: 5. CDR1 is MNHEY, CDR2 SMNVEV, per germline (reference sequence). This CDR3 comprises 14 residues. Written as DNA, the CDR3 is TGTGCCAGCAGACCAACGGGGGGCTCCTACGAGCAGTACTTC. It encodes CASRPTGGSYEQYF.

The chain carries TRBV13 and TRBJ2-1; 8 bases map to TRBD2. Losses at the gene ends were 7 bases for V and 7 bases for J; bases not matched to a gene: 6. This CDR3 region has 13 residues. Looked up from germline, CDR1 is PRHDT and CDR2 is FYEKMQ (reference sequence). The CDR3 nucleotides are TGTGCCAGCAACCCAACGGGGGGGAATGAGCAGTTCTTC. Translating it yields CASNPTGGNEQFF.

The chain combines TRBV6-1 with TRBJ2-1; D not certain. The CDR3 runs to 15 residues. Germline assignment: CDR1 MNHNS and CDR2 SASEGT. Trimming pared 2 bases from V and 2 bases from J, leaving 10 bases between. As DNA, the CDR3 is TGTGCCAGCAGTGAATGGCTGGGGACCTACAATGAGCAGTTCTTC. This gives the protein CASSEWLGTYNEQFF.

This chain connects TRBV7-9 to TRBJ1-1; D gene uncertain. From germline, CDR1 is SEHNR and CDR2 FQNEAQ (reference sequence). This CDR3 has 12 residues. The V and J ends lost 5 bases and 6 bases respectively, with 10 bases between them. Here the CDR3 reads CASSTPSAEAFF. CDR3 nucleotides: TGTGCCAGCAGCACCCCCTCGGCTGAAGCTTTCTTT. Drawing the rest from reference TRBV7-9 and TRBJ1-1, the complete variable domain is DTGVSQNPRHKITKRGQNVTFRCDPISEHNRLYWYRQTLGQGPEFLTYFQNEAQLEKSRLLSDRFSAERPKGSFSTLEIQRTEQGDSAMYLCASSTPSAEAFFGQGTRLTVV.

The chain's CDR3 is CASSLVDTDTGELFF. The CDR3 region has the DNA TGTGCCAGCAGCTTAGTGGACACCGACACCGGGGAGCTGTTTTTT. This chain uses TRBV7-2 with TRBJ2-2; D might be TRBD1 (5 bases). The V end was cut by 1 base, the J end by 3 bases, with 9 bases between. Germline V lookup: CDR1 SGHTA, CDR2 FQGNSA. CDR3 length: 15 residues. Filled out from reference TRBV7-2 and TRBJ2-2, the complete variable domain reads GAGVSQSPSNKVTEKGKDVELRCDPISGHTALYWYRQSLGQGLEFLIYFQGNSAPDKSGLPSDRFSAERTGGSVSTLTIQRTQQEDSAVYLCASSLVDTDTGELFFGEGSRLTVL.

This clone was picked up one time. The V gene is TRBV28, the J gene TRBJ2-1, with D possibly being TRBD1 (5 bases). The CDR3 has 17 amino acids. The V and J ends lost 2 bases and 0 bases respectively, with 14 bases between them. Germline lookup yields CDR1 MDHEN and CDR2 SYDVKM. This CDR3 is CASSLGHTASSYNEQFF. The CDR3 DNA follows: TGTGCCAGCAGTTTAGGACACACGGCGAGCTCCTACAATGAGCAGTTCTTC.

CDR3 in amino acids: CASSYGDRVGTEAFF. CDR3 DNA sequence: TGTGCCAGCAGCTATGGGGACAGGGTGGGCACTGAAGCTTTCTTT. V is TRBV5-6 and J is TRBJ1-1, with 9 bases matching TRBD1. The CDR3 has 15 amino acids. In germline, CDR1 is SGHDT, CDR2 YYEEEE. V gave up 3 bases and J gave up 4 bases; unmatched junction bases: 7.

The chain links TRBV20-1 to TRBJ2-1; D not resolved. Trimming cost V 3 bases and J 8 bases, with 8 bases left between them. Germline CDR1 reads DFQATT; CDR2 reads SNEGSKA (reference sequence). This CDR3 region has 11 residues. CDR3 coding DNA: TGCAGTGCTAGGGACGAGGATGAGCAGTTCTTC. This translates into CSARDEDEQFF.

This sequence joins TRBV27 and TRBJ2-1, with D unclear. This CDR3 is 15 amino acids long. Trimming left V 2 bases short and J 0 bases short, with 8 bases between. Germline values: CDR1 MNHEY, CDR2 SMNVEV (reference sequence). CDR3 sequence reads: CASSLLPDSYNEQFF. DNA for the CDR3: TGTGCCAGCAGTTTACTCCCAGACTCCTACAATGAGCAGTTCTTC.